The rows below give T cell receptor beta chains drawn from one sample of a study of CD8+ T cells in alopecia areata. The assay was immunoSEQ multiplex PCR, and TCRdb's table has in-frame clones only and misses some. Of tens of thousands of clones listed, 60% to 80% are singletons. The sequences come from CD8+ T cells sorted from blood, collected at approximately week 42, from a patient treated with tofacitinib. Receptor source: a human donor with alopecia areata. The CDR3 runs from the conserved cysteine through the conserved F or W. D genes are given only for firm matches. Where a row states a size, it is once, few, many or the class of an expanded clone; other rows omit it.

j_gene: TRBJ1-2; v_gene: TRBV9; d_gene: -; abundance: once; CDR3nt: TGTGCCAGCAGCGTAGGGACTGACTATGGCTACACCTTC; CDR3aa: CASSVGTDYGYTF
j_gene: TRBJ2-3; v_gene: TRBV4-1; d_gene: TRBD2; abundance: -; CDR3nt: TGCGCCAGCAGCCAAGTAGCGGGGGACCAAGGGGGGCAGTATTTT; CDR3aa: CASSQVAGDQGGQYF
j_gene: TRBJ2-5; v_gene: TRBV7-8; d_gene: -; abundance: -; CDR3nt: TGTGCCAGCAGCTTAGCGTCCGCCGAGACCCAGTACTTC; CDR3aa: CASSLASAETQYF
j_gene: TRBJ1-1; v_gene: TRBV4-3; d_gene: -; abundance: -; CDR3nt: TGCGCCAGCAGCCAAGACAGGGGAGCCACTGAAGCTTTCTTT; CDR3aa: CASSQDRGATEAFF
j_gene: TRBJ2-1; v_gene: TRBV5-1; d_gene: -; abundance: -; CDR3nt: TGCGCCAGCAGCTTGGACGGCGGGATCAACAATGAGCAGTTCTTC; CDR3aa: CASSLDGGINNEQFF
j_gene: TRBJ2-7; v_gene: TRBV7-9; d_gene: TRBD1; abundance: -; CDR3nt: TGTGCCAGCAGCTTTACCCCCACGGACAGGTCAACCTCCTACGAGCAGTACTTC; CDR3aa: CASSFTPTDRSTSYEQYF
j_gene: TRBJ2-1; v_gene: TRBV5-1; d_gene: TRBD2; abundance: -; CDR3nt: TGCGCCACCCACCTTAGCGGGGGGGCGGTATCCTACAATGAGCAGTTCTTC; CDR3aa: CATHLSGGAVSYNEQFF
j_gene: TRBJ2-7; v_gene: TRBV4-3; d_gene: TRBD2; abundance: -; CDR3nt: TGCGCCAGCAGCCAAGATCGGTTGAGCGGGGGTTTGTACGAGCAGTACTTC; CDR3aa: CASSQDRLSGGLYEQYF
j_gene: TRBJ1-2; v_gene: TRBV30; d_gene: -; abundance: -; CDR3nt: TGTGCCTGGAGTGTGGCGGACTATGGCTACACCTTC; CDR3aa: CAWSVADYGYTF
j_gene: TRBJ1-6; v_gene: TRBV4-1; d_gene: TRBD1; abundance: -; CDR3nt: TGCGCCAGCAGCCAAGAAGGGCCCAGGGGGAATTCACCCCTCCACTTT; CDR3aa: CASSQEGPRGNSPLHF
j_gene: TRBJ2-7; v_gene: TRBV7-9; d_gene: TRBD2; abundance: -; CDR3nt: TGTGCCAGCAGCTCCCCCCTAGCGGGGAGCTCCTACGAGCAGTACTTC; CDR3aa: CASSSPLAGSSYEQYF
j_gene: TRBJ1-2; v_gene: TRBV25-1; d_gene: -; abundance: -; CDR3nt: TGTGCCAGCAGTGAATGGGGGACCAGTTATGGCTACACCTTC; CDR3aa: CASSEWGTSYGYTF
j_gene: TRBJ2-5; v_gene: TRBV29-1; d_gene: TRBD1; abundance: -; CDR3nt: TGCAGCGTCCGCGCACAGGGGGCTGGAAAGACCCAGTACTTC; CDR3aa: CSVRAQGAGKTQYF
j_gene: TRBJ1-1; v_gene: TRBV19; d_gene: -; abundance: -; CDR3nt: TGTGCCAGCCGTCCCCCCCCAACCCCTGGCACTGAAGCTTTCTTT; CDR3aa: CASRPPPTPGTEAFF
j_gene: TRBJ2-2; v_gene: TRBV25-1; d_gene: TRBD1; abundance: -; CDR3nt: TGTGCCAGCAGCCTAACAGGGGGCTACACCGGGGAGCTGTTTTTT; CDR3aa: CASSLTGGYTGELFF
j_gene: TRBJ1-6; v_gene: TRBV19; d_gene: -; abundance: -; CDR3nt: TGTGCCAGTAGTATAGATCTCGCAGATAATTCACCCCTCCACTTT; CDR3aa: CASSIDLADNSPLHF
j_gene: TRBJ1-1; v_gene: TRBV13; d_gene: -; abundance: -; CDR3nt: TGTGCCAGCAGTGAACGGGCGGGTACTGAAGCTTTCTTT; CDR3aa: CASSERAGTEAFF
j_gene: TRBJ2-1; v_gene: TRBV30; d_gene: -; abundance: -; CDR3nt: TGTGCCTGGGCCCCTAAGAGGACAAGGGGCGATGAGCAGTTCTTC; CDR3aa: CAWAPKRTRGDEQFF
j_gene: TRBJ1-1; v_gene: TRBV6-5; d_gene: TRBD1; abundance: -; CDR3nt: TGTGCCAGCAGTGAAGGACAGGGGAACACTGAAGCTTTCTTT; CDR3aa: CASSEGQGNTEAFF
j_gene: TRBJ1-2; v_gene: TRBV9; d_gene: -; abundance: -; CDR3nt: TGTGCCAGCAGCACGACAGAGGGTAACTATGGCTACACCTTC; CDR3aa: CASSTTEGNYGYTF
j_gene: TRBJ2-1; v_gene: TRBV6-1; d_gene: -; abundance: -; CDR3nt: TGTGCCAGCTTCGGGTATAATGAGCAGTTCTTC; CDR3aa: CASFGYNEQFF
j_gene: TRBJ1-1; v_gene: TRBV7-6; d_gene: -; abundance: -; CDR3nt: TGTGCCAGCAGCTTATCGGGGAACACTGAAGCTTTCTTT; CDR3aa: CASSLSGNTEAFF
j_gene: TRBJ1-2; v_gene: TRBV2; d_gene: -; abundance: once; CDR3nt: TGTGCCAGCAGTGAAGGCGTCGGCCCTAACTATGGCTACACCTTC; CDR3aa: CASSEGVGPNYGYTF
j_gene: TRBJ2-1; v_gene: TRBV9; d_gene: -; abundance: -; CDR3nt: TGTGCCAGCAGCGTAGGTTGGACAGAGGGCAATGAGCAGTTCTTC; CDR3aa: CASSVGWTEGNEQFF
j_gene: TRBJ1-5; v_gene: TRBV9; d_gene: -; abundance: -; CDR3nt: TGTGCCAGCAGCCCATCAGGGGGCAATCAGCCCCAGCATTTT; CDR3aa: CASSPSGGNQPQHF
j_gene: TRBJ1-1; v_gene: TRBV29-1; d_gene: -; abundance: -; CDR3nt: TGCAGCGTTGGGTTCGGACACACCGAAGCTTTCTTT; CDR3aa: CSVGFGHTEAFF
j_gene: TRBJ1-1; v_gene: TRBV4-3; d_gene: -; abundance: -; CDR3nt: TGCGCCAGCAGCCAAGAGAGAGTGAACACTGAAGCTTTCTTT; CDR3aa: CASSQERVNTEAFF
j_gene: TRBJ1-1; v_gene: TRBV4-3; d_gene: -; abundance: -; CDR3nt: TGCGCCAGCAGCCAAGATCCGGGAGGGAACACTGAAGCTTTCTTT; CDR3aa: CASSQDPGGNTEAFF
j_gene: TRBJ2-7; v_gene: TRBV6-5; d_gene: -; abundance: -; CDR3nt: TGTGCCAGCAGTTACTCGAGGCGGGGGCTCTACGAGCAGTACTTC; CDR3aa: CASSYSRRGLYEQYF
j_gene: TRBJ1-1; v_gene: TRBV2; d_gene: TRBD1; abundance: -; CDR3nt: TGTGCCAGCTACACCCGCAGACAGGGTTCTGAAGCTTTCTTT; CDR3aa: CASYTRRQGSEAFF
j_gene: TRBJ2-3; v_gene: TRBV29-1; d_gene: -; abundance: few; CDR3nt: TGCAGCGTTGAAGAGCCCCTCGGAGGGGCCCCGGATACGCAGTATTTT; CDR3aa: CSVEEPLGGAPDTQYF
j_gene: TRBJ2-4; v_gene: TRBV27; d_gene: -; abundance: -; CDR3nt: TGTGCCAGCAGTTTATCAGCACCAGGGAGAGCCAAAAACATTCAGTACTTC; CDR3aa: CASSLSAPGRAKNIQYF
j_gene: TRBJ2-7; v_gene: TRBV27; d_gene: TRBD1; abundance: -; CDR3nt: TGTGCCAGCAGTTTCGGGACAGGGGTAGTTGGCGAGCAGTACTTC; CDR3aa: CASSFGTGVVGEQYF
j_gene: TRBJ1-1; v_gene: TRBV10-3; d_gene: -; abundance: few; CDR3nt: TGTGCCATCAGTGACGTGAACACTGAAGCTTTCTTT; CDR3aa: CAISDVNTEAFF
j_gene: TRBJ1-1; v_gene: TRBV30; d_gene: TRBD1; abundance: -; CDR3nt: TGTGCCTGGAGTGTAGGGGGCTACACTGAAGCTTTCTTT; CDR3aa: CAWSVGGYTEAFF
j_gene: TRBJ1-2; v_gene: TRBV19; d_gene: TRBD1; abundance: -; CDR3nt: TGTGCCACCTATCATGGACAGGGCGATTATCGCTACACCTTC; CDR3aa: CATYHGQGDYRYTF
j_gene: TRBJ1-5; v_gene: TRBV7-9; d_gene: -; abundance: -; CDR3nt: TGTGCCAGCAGCTCGTCAGTTAGCAATCAGCCCCAGCATTTT; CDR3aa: CASSSSVSNQPQHF
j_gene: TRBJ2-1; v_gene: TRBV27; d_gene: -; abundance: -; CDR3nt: TGTGCCAGCAGTTTATGGGGACGTGAGGGATCGAATGAGCAGTTCTTC; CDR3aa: CASSLWGREGSNEQFF
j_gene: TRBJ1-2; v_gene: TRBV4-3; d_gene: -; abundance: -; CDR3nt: TGCGCCAGCAGCCCCAGTGGGACCTCGGACGGGTACTATGGCTACACCTTC; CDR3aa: CASSPSGTSDGYYGYTF
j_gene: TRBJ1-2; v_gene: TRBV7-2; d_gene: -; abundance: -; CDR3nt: TGTGCCAGCAGCGACAGGTCGTCTAACTATGGCTACACCTTC; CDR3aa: CASSDRSSNYGYTF
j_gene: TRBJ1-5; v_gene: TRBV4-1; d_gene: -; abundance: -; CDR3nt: TGCGCCAGCAGCCAAGATTGGCCCGGGGGGGACCAGCCCCAGCATTTT; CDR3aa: CASSQDWPGGDQPQHF
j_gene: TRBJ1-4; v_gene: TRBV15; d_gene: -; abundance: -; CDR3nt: TGTGCCACCAGTCTCGGAGGGAACTCTAATGAAAAACTGTTTTTT; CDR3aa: CATSLGGNSNEKLFF
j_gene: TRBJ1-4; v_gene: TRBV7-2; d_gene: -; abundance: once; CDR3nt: TGTGCCAGCAGCCCGGCGGGGGGCTGGGGGGAAAAACTGTTTTTT; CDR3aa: CASSPAGGWGEKLFF
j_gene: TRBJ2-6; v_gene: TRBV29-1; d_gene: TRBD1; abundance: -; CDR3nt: TGCAGCGTTGAAGATGTGGGACAGGGGGCGCATGGGGCCAACGTCCTGACTTTC; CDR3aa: CSVEDVGQGAHGANVLTF
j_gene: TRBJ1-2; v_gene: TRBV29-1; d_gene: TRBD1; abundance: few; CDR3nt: TGCAGCGTTCCCTCCCGGGACAGGGGGTATGGCTACACCTTC; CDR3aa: CSVPSRDRGYGYTF
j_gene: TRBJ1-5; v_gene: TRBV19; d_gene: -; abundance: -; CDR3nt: TGTGCCAGTAGTATCCGGGACACAAATCAGCCCCAGCATTTT; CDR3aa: CASSIRDTNQPQHF
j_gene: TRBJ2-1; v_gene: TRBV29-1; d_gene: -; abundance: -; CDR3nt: TGCAGCGTTGAAGGCCAGGACAGCCTACCTCCCAATGAGCAGTTCTTC; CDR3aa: CSVEGQDSLPPNEQFF